This T cell receptor beta chain is drawn from a study of CD8 T cells in Susac syndrome. When the RNA was reverse transcribed, random hexamers were used with an input of about 0.5 to 1 ug. TCRdb called the immunoSEQ multiplex PCR reads again in MiXCR, with one record for every CDR3 protein. The data contain under 150,000 distinct CDR3 sequences, approximately 96% of them seen just once; the ten biggest clones take up over 0.075%. Trimming took off 0 bases at V and 1 base at J, with 10 bases between the two ends. The CDR3 is 15 residues long. Looked up from germline, CDR1 is SGDLS and CDR2 is YYNGEE. In contrast to the negatively isolated CD8+ and CD4+ T cells, TEMRA cells were FACS-enriched.

The sample was CD4+ T cells from PBMCs. The receptor was derived from a human donor with Susac syndrome. The rearrangement joins TRBV9 to TRBJ1-2; D is possibly TRBD1 (5 bases). The CDR3 loop is CASSVVDSINYGYTF. The CDR3 bases are TGTGCCAGCAGCGTAGTCGACAGCATTAACTATGGCTACACCTTC.